This record concerns one T cell receptor (beta chain) sequence. The CDR3 loop spans 15 amino acids. Per the germline V gene, CDR1 is SEHNR and CDR2 is FQNEAQ (reference sequence). V dropped 6 bases and J dropped 8 bases, with 19 bases sitting between them. The data originate from a study of blood T cells in healthy people across ages. A second about 7 to 11 cycle PCR used barcoded and J-beta primers. TCRdb re-derived calls from the 5' RACE reads in MiXCR, one entry per CDR3 protein. Of about 570,000 distinct CDR3 sequences in the sample, 25% to 30% were seen once. The TCR was taken from a woman between 65 and 79 years old in good health. The rearrangement joins TRBV7-9 to TRBJ1-4; maybe TRBD1 (5 bases). Specimen: blood. The CDR3 reads CASSPRAQGGEKLFF. The CDR3 nucleotides are TGTGCCAGCAGTCCCCGGGCCCAGGGTGGAGAAAAACTGTTTTTT. The variable domain in full, with the rest retrieved from reference TRBV7-9 and TRBJ1-4, is DTGVSQNPRHKITKRGQNVTFRCDPISEHNRLYWYRQTLGQGPEFLTYFQNEAQLEKSRLLSDRFSAERPKGSFSTLEIQRTEQGDSAMYLCASSPRAQGGEKLFFGSGTQLSVL.